The 21 T cell receptor beta chains presented below share a single source sample, sequenced in a study of cytomegalovirus exposure and HLA in healthy donors (dated by TCRdb to 2016 to 2017). Libraries were built with the immunoSEQ multiplex PCR assay. A mixture of 60 forward primers for TCR Vbeta segments and 13 reverse primers for TCR Jbeta segments was used in the multiplex PCR. TCRdb holds this immuneACCESS table with in-frame rearrangements only. Some clones are missing; in checked studies, unresolved V genes explain under half, and the rest has no known cause. This sample lists 95,000 to 150,000 clones; around 79% were detected once. The ten biggest clones cover roughly 1.5% of the sample. The sequenced material came from PBMCs. The receptors come from a woman between 18 and 29 years old in good health and CMV-seronegative.

The chain couples TRBV11-2 to TRBJ2-3, with D possibly matching TRBD2 (5 bases). Germline V gene lookup returns CDR1 SGHAT and CDR2 FQNNGV. This CDR3 is 12 amino acids long. Trimming cost V 1 base and J 7 bases, with 6 bases left between them. CDR3 sequence: CASSLAGYTQYF. The CDR3 DNA is TGTGCCAGCAGCTTAGCGGGGTATACGCAGTATTTT.

For this clone: Other DNA sequences in the sample encode the same CDR3. The chain recombines TRBV5-1 with TRBJ1-5, with D uncertain. Per the germline V gene, CDR1 is SGHRS and CDR2 is YFSETQ. V lost 4 bases, J lost 2 bases, and 7 bases lay in between. The CDR3 length is 13 residues. The CDR3 loop is CASSLTGNQPQHF. The CDR3 DNA reads as TGCGCCAGCAGCCTAACAGGCAATCAGCCCCAGCATTTT.

The chain joins TRBV9 to TRBJ1-2; D call uncertain. The V gene's germline CDR1 is SGDLS and CDR2 YYNGEE. Trimming removed 4 bases at V and 0 bases at J, with 28 bases between. The CDR3 has 20 amino acids. The CDR3 spells CASSSLPVPDPVTANYGYTF. Here the CDR3 DNA reads TGTGCCAGCAGCTCACTACCGGTGCCCGATCCTGTGACTGCTAACTATGGCTACACCTTC.

DNA for the CDR3: TGCGCCAGCAGCTCCCCGGGACAGTCGGGTGAAAAACTGTTTTTT. Amino acid sequence: CASSSPGQSGEKLFF. This chain links TRBV5-1 with TRBJ1-4; 7 bases map to TRBD1. V dropped 3 bases and J dropped 7; count of bases not matched to a gene: 9. This CDR3 contains 15 residues. CDR1 and CDR2 from the germline V gene are SGHRS and YFSETQ. The whole variable domain, filled in from reference TRBV5-1 and TRBJ1-4, reads KAGVTQTPRYLIKTRGQQVTLSCSPISGHRSVSWYQQTPGQGLQFLFEYFSETQRNKGNFPGRFSGRQFSNSRSEMNVSTLELGDSALYLCASSSPGQSGEKLFFGSGTQLSVL.

With regard to this clone: The junction differs from germline at one of its ends, possibly a read error. Written as DNA, the CDR3 is TGTTCCAGCAGCTTTAAACGGGAGCAGTACTTC. This codes for CSSSFKREQYF. The J gene is TRBJ2-7, the V gene TRBV7-9, with unresolved D. Per the germline V gene, CDR1 is SEHNR and CDR2 is FQNEAQ (reference sequence). This CDR3 spans 11 amino acids.

The chain carries TRBV4-2 and TRBJ1-3, with a tentative D call TRBD1 (5 bases). The CDR3 runs to 16 residues. Germline loops: CDR1 LGHNA, CDR2 YNFKEQ. V shed 3 bases and J shed 0 bases, with 12 bases lying between them. The CDR3 here is CASSQTGTDSGNTIYF. The CDR3 nucleotides read TGTGCCAGCAGCCAGACCGGGACTGACTCTGGAAACACCATATATTTT.

CDR3 in amino acids: CASRPERGSYEQYF. CDR3 DNA: TGTGCCAGCAGGCCCGAAAGGGGCTCCTACGAGCAGTACTTC. The rearrangement links TRBV2 to TRBJ2-7; TRBD1 might be the D (5 bases). CDR3 length equals 14 residues. Trimming pared 6 bases from V and 0 bases from J, leaving 12 bases between. CDR1 and CDR2 (germline): SNHLY, FYNNEI. Variable domain in full (rest from reference TRBV2 and TRBJ2-7): EPEVTQTPSHQVTQMGQEVILRCVPISNHLYFYWYRQILGQKVEFLVSFYNNEISEKSEIFDDQFSVERPDGSNFTLKIRSTKLEDSAMYFCASRPERGSYEQYFGPGTRLTVT.

The chain carries TRBV11-3 and TRBJ2-7; a possible D gene is TRBD1 (6 bases). Trimming removed 6 bases from V and 4 bases from J, with 13 bases in between. This CDR3 contains 13 residues. Germline values: CDR1 SGHNT, CDR2 YENEEA. CDR3 region: CASSSEDSYEQYF. The DNA of the CDR3 is TGTGCCAGCAGTAGTGAGGACAGTTACGAGCAGTACTTC.

The CDR3: CASSAGGGNQPQHF. The CDR3 DNA sequence: TGTGCCAGCAGCGCGGGAGGAGGCAATCAGCCCCAGCATTTT. The chain couples TRBV6-4 to TRBJ1-5; D remains unclear. The V gene lost 6 bases and the J gene lost 2 bases, with 11 bases spanning the gap. This CDR3 has 14 residues. Germline CDR1 MRHNA, CDR2 SNTAGT.

CDR3: CASSERHRQPQHF. Here the CDR3 DNA reads TGTGCCAGCAGTGAACGACACCGTCAGCCCCAGCATTTT. This sequence joins TRBV2 and TRBJ1-5, with D hard to call. CDR1 SNHLY and CDR2 FYNNEI come from the germline V gene. V was clipped by 2 bases and J by 6 bases, with 8 bases between them. This CDR3 region has 13 residues.

The chain has TRBV6-5 and TRBJ1-1, with a tentative D call TRBD1 (5 bases). Germline V gives CDR1 MNHEY, CDR2 SVGAGI. This CDR3 contains 14 residues. Between the trimmed V and J ends, which lost 0 bases and 4 bases, there was a span of 9 bases. The CDR3 loop is CASSYSSRGTEAFF. Written as DNA, the CDR3 is TGTGCCAGCAGTTACTCGTCTAGGGGCACTGAAGCTTTCTTT.

This clone was counted between two and nine times. CDR3 coding DNA: TGTGCCAGTAGTATAGGGACAGGGATATCCGAAAAACTGTTTTTT. Translation: CASSIGTGISEKLFF. The chain uses TRBV19 and TRBJ1-4; 8 bases fit TRBD1. J was trimmed by 8 bases and V by 1 base; bases with no gene match: 6. CDR1 and CDR2 (germline): LNHDA, SQIVND (reference sequence). The CDR3 is 15 residues long.

CDR3 sequence (DNA): TGTGCCAGTAGTTTAGGTCTTGGACAGTGGACTGAAGCTTTCTTT. It yields the protein CASSLGLGQWTEAFF. The J gene is TRBJ1-1, the V gene TRBV19, with D possibly being TRBD1 (6 bases). Trimming shortened V by 5 bases and J by 5 bases, and 18 bases separated the two germline ends. The germline gives CDR1 LNHDA, CDR2 SQIVND (reference sequence). This CDR3 contains 15 residues.

This clone was found a few times. Mismatch with germline at one junction end may stem from a read error. The chain employs TRBV28 and TRBJ2-6, with 9 bases matching TRBD1. Per germline, CDR1 MDHEN and CDR2 SYDVKM. CDR3 size: 15 residues. Here the CDR3 reads CASRQGASGANGLTF. CDR3 nucleotides: TGTGCCAGCAGACAGGGGGCTTCTGGGGCCAACGGCCTGACTTTC.

The chain carries TRBV27 and TRBJ2-7, with 7 bases identical to TRBD1. Germline V gene lookup returns CDR1 MNHEY and CDR2 SMNVEV (reference sequence). The CDR3 runs 13 residues. With 5 bases clipped from V and 7 bases from J, the junction kept 8 bases outside the gene matches. CDR3 DNA: TGTGCCAGCAGTCGACAGGGTCTGCGGGAGCAGTACTTC. Its protein is CASSRQGLREQYF.

The DNA for the CDR3 is TGTGCCAGCAGCGTAGGAGGGTCGGTGGCGGGCGGCTACACCTTC. It specifies CASSVGGSVAGGYTF. V gene TRBV9 combines with J gene TRBJ1-2; D is uncertain. The CDR3 covers 15 residues. Germline-derived CDR1 and CDR2 are SGDLS and YYNGEE. Trimming stripped 0 bases from V and 8 bases from J, with 17 bases between. The full variable domain, with the rest looked up from reference TRBV9 and TRBJ1-2, is DSGVTQTPKHLITATGQRVTLRCSPRSGDLSVYWYQQSLDQGLQFLIQYYNGEERAKGNILERFSAQQFPDLHSELNLSSLELGDSALYFCASSVGGSVAGGYTFGSGTRLTVV.

This chain connects TRBV9 to TRBJ2-3; D possibly corresponds to TRBD2 (6 bases). V dropped 0 bases and J dropped 0 bases, with 23 bases sitting between them. This CDR3 has 20 amino acids. Germline CDR1 and CDR2: SGDLS and YYNGEE. The CDR3 protein is CASSVEFPGVLAPSTDTQYF. In DNA, the CDR3 is TGTGCCAGCAGCGTAGAGTTCCCGGGAGTGCTAGCGCCTAGCACAGATACGCAGTATTTT.

This rearrangement joins TRBV5-4 to TRBJ2-7; D is uncertain. V shed 1 base and J shed 5 bases, with 7 bases lying between them. Germline lookup yields CDR1 SGHNT and CDR2 YYREEE (reference sequence). The CDR3 covers 12 residues. DNA for the CDR3: TGTGCCAGCAGCTTGTGGCGGAACGAGCAGTACTTC. As protein: CASSLWRNEQYF.

The rearrangement links TRBV29-1 to TRBJ2-7, with unresolved D. Germline V gene data show CDR1 as SQVTM and CDR2 as ANQGSEA. Trimming cost V 8 bases and J 7 bases, with 21 bases left between them. The CDR3 spans 13 residues. CDR3 bases: TGCAGCCTTGCCACCGACGATACCGGGGAGCAGTACTTC. Translating it yields CSLATDDTGEQYF.

The chain joins TRBV19 to TRBJ1-5; the D gene is possibly TRBD1 (6 bases). V was cut by 5 bases and J by 7 bases, with 15 bases left in between. Germline assignment: CDR1 LNHDA and CDR2 SQIVND (reference sequence). The CDR3 runs 14 residues. Written as DNA, the CDR3 is TGTGCCAGTAGTTACAGGGAACAGACACAGCCCCAGCATTTT. Encoded protein: CASSYREQTQPQHF.

This sequence joins TRBV6-1 and TRBJ1-5, with unresolved D. The CDR3 covers 13 residues. V lost 2 bases and J 6 bases, leaving 8 bases between the germline ends. CDR1 is MNHNS and CDR2 is SASEGT in the germline V gene. CDR3 coding DNA: TGTGCCAGCAGTGAAACTAGGTCTCAGCCCCAGCATTTT. Translation: CASSETRSQPQHF.